This TCR beta chain was recorded in a study of CD8 T cells in Susac syndrome. With random hexamers, roughly 0.45 to 1 ug RNA was reverse transcribed. TCRdb analysed the immunoSEQ multiplex PCR reads with MiXCR anew, one entry per CDR3 protein. The data contain approximately 100,000 distinct CDR3 sequences, roughly 92% of them singletons. Trimming cost V 5 bases and J 2 bases; bases outside gene matches: 14. CDR1 is DFQATT, CDR2 SNEGSKA, per germline (reference sequence). The CDR3 spans 16 residues. The chain carries TRBV20-1 and TRBJ2-5; 7 bases map to TRBD2. The TCR sequence derives from a human donor in good health. Source material: CD8+ T cells from PBMCs. CDR3 sequence (DNA): TGCAGTGCTCCTGACCGATCCCTAGCGGTGCAAGAGACCCAGTACTTC. Its translation: CSAPDRSLAVQETQYF.